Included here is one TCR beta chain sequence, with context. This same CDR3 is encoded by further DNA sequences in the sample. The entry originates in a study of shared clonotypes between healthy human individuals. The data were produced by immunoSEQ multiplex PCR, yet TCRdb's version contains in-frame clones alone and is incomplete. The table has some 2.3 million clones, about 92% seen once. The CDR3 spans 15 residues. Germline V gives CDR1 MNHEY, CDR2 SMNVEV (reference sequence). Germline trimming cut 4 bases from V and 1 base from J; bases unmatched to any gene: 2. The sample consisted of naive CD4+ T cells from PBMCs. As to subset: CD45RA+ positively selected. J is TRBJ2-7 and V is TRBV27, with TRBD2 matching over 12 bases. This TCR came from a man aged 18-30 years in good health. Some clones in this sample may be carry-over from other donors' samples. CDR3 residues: CASSSLAGGSYEQYF. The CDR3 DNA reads TGTGCCAGCAGTTCGCTAGCGGGAGGGTCCTACGAGCAGTACTTC.